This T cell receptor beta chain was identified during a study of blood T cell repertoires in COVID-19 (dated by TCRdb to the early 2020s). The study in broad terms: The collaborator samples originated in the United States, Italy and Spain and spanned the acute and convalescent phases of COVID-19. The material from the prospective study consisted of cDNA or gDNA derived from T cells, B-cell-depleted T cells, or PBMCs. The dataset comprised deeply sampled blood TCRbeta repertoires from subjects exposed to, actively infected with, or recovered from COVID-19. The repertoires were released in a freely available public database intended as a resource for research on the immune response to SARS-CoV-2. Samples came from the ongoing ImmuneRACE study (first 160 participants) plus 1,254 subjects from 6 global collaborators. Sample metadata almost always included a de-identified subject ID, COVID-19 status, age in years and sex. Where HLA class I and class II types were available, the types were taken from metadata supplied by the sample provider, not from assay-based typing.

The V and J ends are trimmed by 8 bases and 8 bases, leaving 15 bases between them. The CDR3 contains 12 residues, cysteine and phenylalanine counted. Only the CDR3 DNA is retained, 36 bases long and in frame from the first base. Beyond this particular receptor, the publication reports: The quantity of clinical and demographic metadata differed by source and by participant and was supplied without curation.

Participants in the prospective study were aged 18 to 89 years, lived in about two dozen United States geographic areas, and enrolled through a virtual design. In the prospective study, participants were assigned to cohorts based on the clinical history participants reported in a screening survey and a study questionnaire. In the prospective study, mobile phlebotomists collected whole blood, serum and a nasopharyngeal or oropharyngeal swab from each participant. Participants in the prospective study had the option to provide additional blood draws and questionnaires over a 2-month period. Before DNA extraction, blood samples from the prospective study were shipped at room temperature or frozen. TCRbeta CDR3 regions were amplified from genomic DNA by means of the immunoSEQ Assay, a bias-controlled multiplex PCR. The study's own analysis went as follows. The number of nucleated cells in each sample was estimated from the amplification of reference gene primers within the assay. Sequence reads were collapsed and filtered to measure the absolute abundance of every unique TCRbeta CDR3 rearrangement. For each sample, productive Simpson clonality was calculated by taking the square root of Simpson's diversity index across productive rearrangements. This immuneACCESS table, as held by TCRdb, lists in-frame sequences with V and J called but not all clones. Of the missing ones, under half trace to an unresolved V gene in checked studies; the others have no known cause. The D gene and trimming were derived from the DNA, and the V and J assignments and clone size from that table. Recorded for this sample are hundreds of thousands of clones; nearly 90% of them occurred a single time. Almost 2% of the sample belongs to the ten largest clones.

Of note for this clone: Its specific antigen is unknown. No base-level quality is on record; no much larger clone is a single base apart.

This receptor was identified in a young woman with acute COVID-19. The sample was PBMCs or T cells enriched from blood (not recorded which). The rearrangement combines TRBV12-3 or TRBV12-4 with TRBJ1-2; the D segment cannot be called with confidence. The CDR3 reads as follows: CASASRGGGYTF. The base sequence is TGTGCCAGCGCATCACGGGGAGGAGGCTACACCTTC.